The clone carrying this T cell receptor (beta chain) was seen many times. The authors prepared the TCRbeta library with unique molecular identifiers. TCRdb called the PCR reads again in MiXCR, with one record for every CDR3 protein. The sample has 190,000 or so distinct CDR3 sequences, 5.5% to 7% seen once; the top ten hold about 5%. V was shortened by 2 bases and J by 5 bases, with 12 bases between the two germline ends. In germline, CDR1 is MNHEY, CDR2 SVGEGT. The CDR3 covers 14 residues. This record comes from a study of T-cell reconstitution after alpha-beta-depleted transplantation in children. The receptor was isolated from a girl under two years old with combined immunodeficiency, due to receive a stem cell transplant. The source material was PBMCs, sampled before TCRalphabeta/CD19-depleted stem cell transplant. The V call is TRBV6-2 or TRBV6-3, the J call TRBJ1-2; unclear D gene. CDR3 region: CASSYDPRAYGYTF. As DNA, the CDR3 is TGTGCCAGCAGTTACGACCCTCGGGCTTATGGCTACACCTTC.